These 24 T cell receptor beta chains were all obtained from the same sample, sequenced in a study of cytomegalovirus exposure and HLA in healthy donors. PCR primers comprised 60 Vbeta and 13 Jbeta primers. Produced via immunoSEQ multiplex PCR; TCRdb's table is partial and in-frame only. This table holds approximately 80,000 clones. The sequencing input was PBMCs. These receptors were taken from a woman aged 30 to 39 in good health and CMV-seronegative.

The V and J genes are TRBV2 and TRBJ1-6, with D possibly being TRBD1 (5 bases). The CDR3 is 13 residues long. Looked up from germline, CDR1 is SNHLY and CDR2 is FYNNEI. Trimming stripped 3 bases from V and 12 bases from J, with 12 bases between. CDR3 residues: CASSEGQARPLHF. The CDR3 region has the DNA TGTGCCAGCAGTGAGGGGCAGGCCAGACCCCTCCACTTT. Using reference TRBV2 and TRBJ1-6 for the parts outside the CDR3, the full variable domain is EPEVTQTPSHQVTQMGQEVILRCVPISNHLYFYWYRQILGQKVEFLVSFYNNEISEKSEIFDDQFSVERPDGSNFTLKIRSTKLEDSAMYFCASSEGQARPLHFGNGTRLTVT.

The chain recombines TRBV6-1 with TRBJ2-3; 7 bases fit TRBD1. With 6 bases clipped from V and 9 bases from J, the junction kept 9 bases outside the gene matches. The CDR3 spans 13 residues. The germline V gene has CDR1 MNHNS and CDR2 SASEGT. CDR3 DNA sequence: TGTGCCAGCAGCGACAGGGCCGTCCTGACGCAGTATTTT. Protein: CASSDRAVLTQYF.

V usage is TRBV6-5 and J usage is TRBJ1-5; 7 nucleotides agree with TRBD1. Germline values: CDR1 MNHEY, CDR2 SVGAGI. Trimming cost V 6 bases and J 2 bases; bases outside gene matches: 4. The CDR3 sequence is 14 residues long. DNA for the CDR3: TGTGCCAGCAGCCCCGGACAGGGCAATCAGCCCCAGCATTTT. Translating it yields CASSPGQGNQPQHF.

The chain has TRBV20-1 and TRBJ1-2; no firm D call. V dropped 3 bases and J dropped 14 bases, with 10 bases sitting between them. Germline V CDR1 and CDR2: DFQATT, SNEGSKA (reference sequence). This CDR3 spans 9 amino acids. CDR3 sequence: CSASGPGTF. The CDR3 DNA reads TGCAGTGCTAGCGGTCCGGGGACCTTC.

This chain links TRBV19 with TRBJ1-5, with TRBD1 as a possible D gene (5 bases). CDR1 LNHDA and CDR2 SQIVND come from the germline V gene (reference sequence). There are 20 residues in the CDR3. V was trimmed by 1 base and J by 0 bases, leaving 22 bases between them. The CDR3 is CASSIARDFPTGYSNQPQHF. The CDR3 region has the DNA TGTGCCAGTAGTATAGCCAGGGACTTTCCGACCGGTTATAGCAATCAGCCCCAGCATTTT.

The rearrangement joins TRBV2 to TRBJ1-1, with a weak D call TRBD1 (6 bases). Germline values: CDR1 SNHLY, CDR2 FYNNEI. CDR3 size: 14 residues. The V and J ends lost 6 bases and 0 bases respectively, with 11 bases between them. This CDR3 is CASRTTGMNTEAFF. The CDR3 region has the DNA TGTGCCAGCAGGACCACAGGGATGAACACTGAAGCTTTCTTT. The variable domain in full, completed from reference TRBV2 and TRBJ1-1, reads EPEVTQTPSHQVTQMGQEVILRCVPISNHLYFYWYRQILGQKVEFLVSFYNNEISEKSEIFDDQFSVERPDGSNFTLKIRSTKLEDSAMYFCASRTTGMNTEAFFGQGTRLTVV.

The chain uses TRBV7-2 and TRBJ2-7; TRBD1 aligns across 7 bases. The trim removed 2 bases at V and 2 bases at J, leaving 3 bases unmatched. CDR1 SGHTA and CDR2 FQGNSA come from the germline V gene. The CDR3 runs to 14 residues. The CDR3 region is CASSLIGTAYEQYF. CDR3 coding DNA: TGTGCCAGCAGCTTAATCGGGACAGCCTACGAGCAGTACTTC. The full variable domain, with the rest looked up from reference TRBV7-2 and TRBJ2-7, is GAGVSQSPSNKVTEKGKDVELRCDPISGHTALYWYRQSLGQGLEFLIYFQGNSAPDKSGLPSDRFSAERTGGSVSTLTIQRTQQEDSAVYLCASSLIGTAYEQYFGPGTRLTVT.

The rearrangement joins TRBV5-1 to TRBJ1-2, with a weak D call TRBD1 (5 bases). Trimming removed 4 bases from V and 5 bases from J, with 9 bases in between. The germline V gene has CDR1 SGHRS and CDR2 YFSETQ. This CDR3 is 12 amino acids long. CDR3 loop: CASSLQGYGYTF. The CDR3 DNA reads as TGCGCCAGCAGCCTCCAGGGATATGGCTACACCTTC.

The genes are TRBV18 and TRBJ2-3, with 14 bases aligning to TRBD2. CDR1 KGHSH and CDR2 LQKENI come from the germline V gene. V was pared by 5 bases and J by 9 bases, with 4 bases of the junction left unmatched. CDR3 size: 14 residues. The CDR3 bases are TGTGCCAGCTCAACAGGGACTAGCGGGGGCACGCAGTATTTT. Protein: CASSTGTSGGTQYF.

The chain links TRBV18 to TRBJ1-2; possible D gene TRBD1, 6 bases. Germline V gene lookup returns CDR1 KGHSH and CDR2 LQKENI. Trimming took 2 bases from V and 8 from J, leaving 9 bases between them. The CDR3 loop spans 12 amino acids. The CDR3, as DNA: TGTGCCAGCTCACCAGGGGGCGAAGGCTACACCTTC. The encoded protein is CASSPGGEGYTF.

V gene TRBV15 combines with J gene TRBJ1-2, with D maybe TRBD1 (5 bases). CDR1 is LNHNV, CDR2 YYDKDF, per germline (reference sequence). V was trimmed by 0 bases and J by 4 bases, leaving 6 bases between them. The CDR3 runs 13 residues. The CDR3 is CATSREGAYGYTF. CDR3 DNA sequence: TGTGCCACCAGCAGAGAAGGGGCCTATGGCTACACCTTC. The full variable domain, its missing parts supplied by reference TRBV15 and TRBJ1-2, is DAMVIQNPRYQVTQFGKPVTLSCSQTLNHNVMYWYQQKSSQAPKLLFHYYDKDFNNEADTPDNFQSRRPNTSFCFLDIRSPGLGDTAMYLCATSREGAYGYTFGSGTRLTVV.

The chain joins TRBV19 to TRBJ1-1, with 10 positions matching TRBD1. J was trimmed by 0 bases and V by 3 bases; bases with no gene match: 4. The length of the CDR3 is 16 residues. In germline, CDR1 is LNHDA, CDR2 SQIVND (reference sequence). The CDR3 nucleotides read TGTGCCAGTAGTATGGGACAGGGGAGTATGAACACTGAAGCTTTCTTT. The encoded protein is CASSMGQGSMNTEAFF.

This chain links TRBV30 with TRBJ2-2; weak D call: TRBD1 (7 bases). Germline-derived CDR1 and CDR2 are GTSNPN and SVGIG (reference sequence). V was shortened by 0 bases and J by 6 bases, with 11 bases between the two germline ends. This CDR3 is 14 amino acids long. The CDR3 region has the DNA TGTGCCTGGAGTGTAGTCAGGGGGGCCGGGGAGCTGTTTTTT. Its protein product is CAWSVVRGAGELFF. Full variable domain (missing parts from reference TRBV30 and TRBJ2-2): SQTIHQWPATLVQPVGSPLSLECTVEGTSNPNLYWYRQAAGRGLQLLFYSVGIGQISSEVPQNLSASRPQDRQFILSSKKLLLSDSGFYLCAWSVVRGAGELFFGEGSRLTVL.

The V call is TRBV29-1, the J call TRBJ2-2; 8 bases map to TRBD1. The J segment lost 3 bases and the V segment lost 0 bases, leaving 0 bases of the junction unmatched. The CDR3 is 14 residues long. Looked up from germline, CDR1 is SQVTM and CDR2 is ANQGSEA. Written as DNA, the CDR3 is TGCAGCGTTGAAGACAGGGGGCACACCGGGGAGCTGTTTTTT. Protein product: CSVEDRGHTGELFF.

This sequence joins TRBV30 and TRBJ1-1; 9 nucleotides line up with TRBD1. The germline CDR1 and CDR2 sequences are GTSNPN and SVGIG (reference sequence). The V segment lost 8 bases and the J segment 0 bases; nucleotides outside the gene matches: 4. The CDR3 spans 13 residues. CDR3 DNA: TGTGCCAGCGGGACAGGGATGAACACTGAAGCTTTCTTT. Its translation: CASGTGMNTEAFF.

The V call is TRBV18, the J call TRBJ2-3; TRBD1 matches 7 bases. V shed 1 base, J shed 2 bases, and the junction held 6 bases outside the gene matches. The V gene's germline CDR1 is KGHSH and CDR2 LQKENI. This CDR3 is built from 16 residues. The CDR3 region is CASSPRDRAYTDTQYF. CDR3 bases: TGTGCCAGCTCACCACGTGACAGGGCCTACACAGATACGCAGTATTTT.

V usage is TRBV7-8 and J usage is TRBJ2-7; perhaps TRBD1 as D (5 bases). Germline V gene data show CDR1 as SGHVS and CDR2 as FQNEAQ. The ends were cut back, 3 bases at V and 0 bases at J, with 9 bases in the middle. This CDR3 is 14 amino acids long. This CDR3 is CASSFTGNSYEQYF. The DNA of the CDR3 is TGTGCCAGCAGCTTCACAGGTAACTCCTACGAGCAGTACTTC.

The rearrangement uses TRBV5-4 and TRBJ2-7, with 8 bases lining up with TRBD1. The CDR3 is made up of 15 amino acids. Trimming removed 0 bases from V and 5 bases from J; junction bases left unmatched: 7. CDR1 is SGHNT, CDR2 YYREEE, per germline (reference sequence). CDR3 in DNA: TGTGCCAGCAGCTTGGATGGACAGGGTATCCACGAGCAGTACTTC. Translating it yields CASSLDGQGIHEQYF.

The chain carries TRBV19 and TRBJ2-5; a weak D match, TRBD2 (5 bases). Gene TRBJ2-7 matches the end of the DNA better, so the J call may be wrong. The length of the CDR3 is 12 residues. Germline V gene lookup returns CDR1 LNHDA and CDR2 SQIVND (reference sequence). The CDR3 bases are TGTGCCAGTTCGAGGGACTCCTACGAGCAGTACTTC. It translates to CASSRDSYEQYF.

The genes are TRBV7-9 and TRBJ2-2; 7 nucleotides line up with TRBD2. V shed 1 base and J 2 bases; nucleotides not matched to a gene: 7. CDR1 is SEHNR and CDR2 is FQNEAQ in the germline V gene (reference sequence). This CDR3 is built from 17 residues. CDR3 sequence reads: CASSLVRSGFNTGELFF. DNA for the CDR3: TGTGCCAGCAGCTTAGTTCGTAGCGGGTTTAACACCGGGGAGCTGTTTTTT. The complete variable domain, with remaining parts taken from reference TRBV7-9 and TRBJ2-2, reads DTGVSQNPRHKITKRGQNVTFRCDPISEHNRLYWYRQTLGQGPEFLTYFQNEAQLEKSRLLSDRFSAERPKGSFSTLEIQRTEQGDSAMYLCASSLVRSGFNTGELFFGEGSRLTVL.

The chain has TRBV29-1 and TRBJ2-3; TRBD2 aligns across 7 bases. CDR1 is SQVTM, CDR2 ANQGSEA, per germline. The junction had 3 bases not matched to a gene; V was cut back by 4 bases and J by 2 bases. This CDR3 contains 13 residues. As DNA, the CDR3 is TGCAGCGTTGTGGGGGGGATCACAGATACGCAGTATTTT. Amino acid sequence: CSVVGGITDTQYF.

Written as DNA, the CDR3 is TGTGCCAGCAGCTACGACACACCATATGGCTACACCTTC. Its protein is CASSYDTPYGYTF. V and J are TRBV7-2 and TRBJ1-2; no firm D call. Germline V gene data show CDR1 as SGHTA and CDR2 as FQGNSA. V was clipped by 4 bases and J by 5 bases, with 11 bases between them. This CDR3 comprises 13 residues.

The chain is built from TRBV6-1 and TRBJ2-5; TRBD1 matches 9 bases. Germline values: CDR1 MNHNS, CDR2 SASEGT. The CDR3 loop spans 15 amino acids. J lost 4 bases, V lost 5 bases, and 8 bases had no gene match. This CDR3 reads CASSPGTGFRETQYF. The CDR3 bases are TGTGCCAGCAGTCCGGGGACAGGGTTTCGAGAGACCCAGTACTTC.

J is TRBJ2-7 and V is TRBV4-1; D remains unclear. Germline V gives CDR1 MGHRA, CDR2 YSYEKL. The CDR3 runs to 12 residues. The V end was cut by 0 bases, the J end by 4 bases, with 4 bases between. The CDR3 nucleotides are TGCGCCAGCAGCCAAGACGGTTACGAGCAGTACTTC. Translating gives CASSQDGYEQYF.